This T cell receptor (beta chain) was profiled in a study of T cells expressing NK-cell markers. TCRdb re-called the 5' RACE reads and catalogs CDR3 proteins one per entry, DNA excluded. Seen in this sample are about 190,000 distinct CDR3 sequences; the ten most common clones hold just over 20%. The CDR3 spans 19 residues. Germline V gene sequence: CDR1 SGHAT, CDR2 FQNNGV. The sequence derives from a man aged 18 to 70 in good health. Sequenced sample: blood T cells: a sorted CD56 or NKG2C T cell subset, CD4+ or CD8+ T cells, or bulk PBMC T cells (not recorded which). V is TRBV11-2 and J is TRBJ2-1; without DNA, the TCRdb call of TRBD1 cannot be checked. CDR3 protein: CASSFLYRDSPRSYNEQFF.